Listed here are 18 T cell receptor beta chains from one sample, sequenced in a study of blood T cells in healthy people across ages. Alongside a J-beta primer mix, a sample-barcoded 5' primer served in a second PCR lasting roughly 6 to 11 cycles. TCRdb passed the 5' RACE reads through MiXCR, listing each CDR3 protein once. The data show about 670,000 distinct CDR3 sequences, under 65% seen once. The sample comprised blood. The receptors shown here come from an elderly woman in good health.

As concerns this clonotype: Mismatch with germline at one junction end may stem from a read error. The V gene is TRBV12-3 or TRBV12-4, the J gene TRBJ2-7; TRBD1 matches at 7 bases. This CDR3 has 14 amino acids. The CDR3 coding sequence is TGTGCCGGCAGACCACAGGGGAACTCCTACGAGCAGTACTTC. Translated, it gives CAGRPQGNSYEQYF.

The rearrangement uses TRBV29-1 and TRBJ2-7; D remains unclear. Germline V gives CDR1 SQVTM, CDR2 ANQGSEA. Trimming pared 6 bases from V and 7 bases from J, leaving 13 bases between. The length of the CDR3 is 11 residues. This CDR3 reads CSVAATNEQYF. As DNA, the CDR3 is TGCAGCGTCGCCGCAACCAATGAGCAGTACTTC.

In this sample, this clonotype turned up many times. The chain employs TRBV10-3 and TRBJ1-1; TRBD1 matches at 9 bases. Unmatched junction bases numbered 7, after V lost 8 bases and J lost 6 bases. The CDR3 has 13 residues. Per germline, CDR1 ENHRY and CDR2 SYGVKD. CDR3 residues: CAIGSGTGSEAFF. In nucleotides, the CDR3 is TGTGCCATCGGATCCGGGACAGGGTCTGAAGCTTTCTTT.

The chain uses TRBV12-3 or TRBV12-4 and TRBJ2-3, with D possibly TRBD2 on 6 matching bases. This CDR3 contains 15 residues. V lost 7 bases and J 3 bases, leaving 17 bases between the germline ends. The CDR3 DNA follows: TGTGCCAGCACTACCGGGCCAGGAGGGACAGATACGCAGTATTTT. Its translation: CASTTGPGGTDTQYF.

This clonotype was detected a few times. CDR3 in amino acids: CASSLDGGEQFF. For the CDR3, the DNA is TGTGCCAGCAGCTTAGACGGAGGGGAGCAGTTCTTC. The chain has TRBV7-3 and TRBJ2-1, with D possibly matching TRBD2 (6 bases). Per the germline V gene, CDR1 is SGHTA and CDR2 is FQGTGA. V gave up 2 bases and J gave up 10 bases, with 9 bases separating them. CDR3 length: 12 amino acids.

The V and J genes are TRBV7-2 and TRBJ1-6, with D unclear. V lost 4 bases and J lost 7, with 8 bases in between. This CDR3 is built from 13 residues. Germline V CDR1 and CDR2: SGHTA, FQGNSA. The CDR3 loop is CASSSLNNSPLHF. CDR3 DNA sequence: TGTGCCAGCAGCTCCTTAAACAATTCACCCCTCCACTTT.

Comment on this clonotype: This may be a read error: a much more frequent sequence differs by one nucleotide. The V and J genes are TRBV10-3 and TRBJ2-5, with D perhaps TRBD1 (5 bases). The germline V gene has CDR1 ENHRY and CDR2 SYGVKD. The CDR3 length is 12 residues. The V end was cut by 6 bases, the J end by 11 bases, with 16 bases between. CDR3: CAISQGFDKQYF. CDR3 bases: TGTGCCATCAGCCAGGGTTTCGACAAGCAGTACTTC.

In the case of this clonotype: A much larger clone lies a single base off, so this may be a read error. The V gene is TRBV6-4, the J gene TRBJ2-3, with D possibly being TRBD1 (7 bases). There are 15 residues in the CDR3. CDR1 is MRHNA and CDR2 is SNTAGT in the germline V gene. DNA of the CDR3: TGTGCCCGCAGTGGCGAGGAGGGGGCAACAGATACGCAGTATTTT. It translates to CARSGEEGATDTQYF.

This clonotype was seen more than once but under ten times. The chain joins TRBV5-1 to TRBJ2-3; no clear D gene. The CDR3 loop spans 14 amino acids. Trimming removed 4 bases from V and 7 bases from J, with 16 bases in between. Germline lookup yields CDR1 SGHRS and CDR2 YFSETQ. The CDR3: CASSPARPSYTQYF. The CDR3 bases are TGCGCCAGCAGCCCTGCTCGACCCTCGTATACGCAGTATTTT.

This clonotype is a singleton in its sample. A much larger clone lies one base from this, so it may be a read error. The chain uses TRBV5-1 and TRBJ1-2, with a possible D match to TRBD1 (5 bases). Germline V gene sequence: CDR1 SGHRS, CDR2 YFSETQ. There are 15 residues in the CDR3. V was trimmed by 4 bases and J by 7 bases, leaving 20 bases between them. Here the CDR3 DNA reads TGCGCCAGCAGCCCCACATTGGGCAGGGCTAGTGGCTACACCTTC. As protein: CASSPTLGRASGYTF.

This clonotype was seen repeatedly, ten times or more. The V and J genes are TRBV7-3 and TRBJ2-1; no firm D call. Germline V gives CDR1 SGHTA, CDR2 FQGTGA. V was cut by 2 bases and J by 2 bases, with 7 bases left in between. CDR3 length equals 14 residues. The CDR3, as DNA: TGTGCCAGCAGCTTAGTAGGCCCCTACAATGAGCAGTTCTTC. Its translation: CASSLVGPYNEQFF.

This rearrangement joins TRBV20-1 to TRBJ2-3; 7 bases are a match to TRBD2. Germline trimming cut 3 bases from V and 4 bases from J; bases unmatched to any gene: 4. Germline V gives CDR1 DFQATT, CDR2 SNEGSKA (reference sequence). The CDR3 has 13 residues. CDR3 DNA: TGCAGTGCTAGTGGTCGGGGGGCAGATACGCAGTATTTT. This translates into CSASGRGADTQYF.

This chain uses TRBV12-3 or TRBV12-4 with TRBJ2-1, with TRBD2 matching over 10 bases. V dropped 3 bases and J dropped 0; count of bases not matched to a gene: 11. The CDR3 covers 19 residues. The CDR3 DNA reads as TGTGCCAGCAGTTTTACCCCTAGCGGGGGCCAGAGCTCCTACAATGAGCAGTTCTTC. Translating gives CASSFTPSGGQSSYNEQFF.

This chain links TRBV12-3 or TRBV12-4 with TRBJ2-3; D may correspond to TRBD1 or TRBD2 (5 bases each). The CDR3 contains 14 residues. V gave up 1 base and J gave up 6 bases, with 11 bases separating them. The CDR3 nucleotides are TGTGCCAGCAGTTTAGGGGACCCAGTGGATACGCAGTATTTT. It encodes CASSLGDPVDTQYF.

The V gene is TRBV6-1, the J gene TRBJ2-7; perhaps D is TRBD1 or TRBD2 (5 bases each). Germline V gives CDR1 MNHNS, CDR2 SASEGT. The CDR3 runs 13 residues. Trimming stripped 6 bases from V and 4 bases from J, with 13 bases between. The DNA for the CDR3 is TGTGCCAGCAGAATAGGGACCAAATACGAGCAGTACTTC. Protein: CASRIGTKYEQYF.

The rearrangement joins TRBV7-9 to TRBJ1-1; no clear D gene. The germline CDR1 and CDR2 sequences are SEHNR and FQNEAQ (reference sequence). V lost 6 bases, J lost 1 base, and 9 bases lay in between. The CDR3 spans 13 residues. The CDR3 sequence is CASRYDTNTEAFF. The DNA of the CDR3 is TGTGCCAGCAGATATGACACGAACACTGAAGCTTTCTTT. The full variable domain, rest sourced from reference TRBV7-9 and TRBJ1-1, is DTGVSQNPRHKITKRGQNVTFRCDPISEHNRLYWYRQTLGQGPEFLTYFQNEAQLEKSRLLSDRFSAERPKGSFSTLEIQRTEQGDSAMYLCASRYDTNTEAFFGQGTRLTVV.

This chain links TRBV4-1 with TRBJ2-7, with TRBD1 matching over 8 bases. Looked up from germline, CDR1 is MGHRA and CDR2 is YSYEKL. J gave up 0 bases and V 5 bases, and 6 bases lay outside the gene matches. CDR3 size: 15 residues. The CDR3: CASSFGQGNSYEQYF. The CDR3 bases are TGCGCCAGCAGCTTCGGACAGGGAAACTCCTACGAGCAGTACTTC.

This rearrangement joins TRBV20-1 to TRBJ2-1; 7 positions match TRBD2. CDR3 size: 13 residues. The trim removed 3 bases at V and 10 bases at J, leaving 9 bases unmatched. Germline CDR1 DFQATT, CDR2 SNEGSKA (reference sequence). CDR3 region: CSASPGTIDEQFF. CDR3 in DNA: TGCAGTGCTAGCCCCGGGACTATCGACGAGCAGTTCTTC.